These T cell receptor beta chains were read from a single sample in a study of vaccination and CD4 T cells after COVID-19. Via MiXCR, TCRdb re-called the PCR reads, giving one row per CDR3 protein. The sample records about 19,000 distinct CDR3 sequences, 45% to 70% being singletons. Their antigens are not known. The specimen sequenced was CD4+ T cells from blood, cultured in vitro. The source is a human donor who had recovered from COVID-19. Both conserved end residues are part of each CDR3. Fields, in order: CDR3 protein, CDR3 DNA, V gene, D gene, clone size, J gene. The D gene is left open where the match is weak. Size tells how often a clone was seen (once, few, many) or the class of an expanded clone, and some rows leave it out.

cdr3_aa: CASDTGTGGGFGNEQFF; cdr3_nt: TGTGCCAGCGATACAGGGACAGGGGGTGGGTTTGGCAATGAGCAGTTCTTC; v_call: TRBV2; d_call: TRBD1; clone_size: few; j_call: TRBJ2-1
cdr3_aa: CASSKGLASETQYF; cdr3_nt: TGTGCCAGCAGTAAGGGACTAGCGTCTGAGACCCAGTACTTC; v_call: TRBV6-1; d_call: TRBD2; clone_size: few; j_call: TRBJ2-5
cdr3_aa: CASRTGENTEAFF; cdr3_nt: TGCGCCAGCCGGACAGGAGAGAACACTGAAGCTTTCTTT; v_call: TRBV5-1; d_call: TRBD1; clone_size: .; j_call: TRBJ1-1
cdr3_aa: CASSLGVATETQYF; cdr3_nt: TGCGCCAGCAGCTTGGGAGTAGCTACGGAGACCCAGTACTTC; v_call: TRBV5-1; d_call: .; clone_size: .; j_call: TRBJ2-5
cdr3_aa: CSAPRTDRYGYTF; cdr3_nt: TGCAGTGCTCCTCGGACAGATCGGTATGGCTACACCTTC; v_call: TRBV20-1; d_call: .; clone_size: .; j_call: TRBJ1-2
cdr3_aa: CASSSDEETQYF; cdr3_nt: TGCGCCAGCTCTAGTGACGAGGAGACCCAGTACTTC; v_call: TRBV10-2; d_call: .; clone_size: .; j_call: TRBJ2-5
cdr3_aa: CASTWTANTEAFF; cdr3_nt: TGCGCCAGTACCTGGACTGCGAACACTGAAGCTTTCTTT; v_call: TRBV5-1; d_call: .; clone_size: once; j_call: TRBJ1-1
cdr3_aa: CASSQGQVGYTF; cdr3_nt: TGTGCCAGCAGCCAAGGCCAGGTTGGCTACACCTTC; v_call: TRBV3-1; d_call: .; clone_size: few; j_call: TRBJ1-2
cdr3_aa: CASRARETSYEQYF; cdr3_nt: TGTGCCAGCAGGGCTAGGGAAACGTCCTACGAGCAGTACTTC; v_call: TRBV6-1; d_call: .; clone_size: .; j_call: TRBJ2-7
cdr3_aa: CSARASQGGERYGYTF; cdr3_nt: TGCAGTGCTAGAGCCTCCCAGGGGGGGGAGAGGTATGGCTACACCTTC; v_call: TRBV20-1; d_call: TRBD1; clone_size: .; j_call: TRBJ1-2
cdr3_aa: CASSIEGTGLTEAFF; cdr3_nt: TGTGCCAGTAGTATAGAGGGGACCGGGCTCACTGAAGCTTTCTTT; v_call: TRBV19; d_call: .; clone_size: few; j_call: TRBJ1-1
cdr3_aa: CASSLGTGSYSYGYTF; cdr3_nt: TGCGCCAGCAGCCTAGGGACAGGGAGCTATAGCTATGGCTACACCTTC; v_call: TRBV4-1; d_call: TRBD1; clone_size: few; j_call: TRBJ1-2
cdr3_aa: CAWSVKGVLTEAFF; cdr3_nt: TGTGCCTGGAGTGTAAAGGGAGTTTTAACTGAAGCTTTCTTT; v_call: TRBV30; d_call: .; clone_size: .; j_call: TRBJ1-1
cdr3_aa: CASSHHRGSRNSPLHF; cdr3_nt: TGTGCCAGCAGCCACCACAGGGGAAGTAGGAATTCACCCCTCCACTTT; v_call: TRBV3-1; d_call: TRBD1; clone_size: .; j_call: TRBJ1-6
cdr3_aa: CASSVDGGNQPQHF; cdr3_nt: TGTGCCAGCAGCGTAGATGGGGGCAATCAGCCCCAGCATTTT; v_call: TRBV9; d_call: .; clone_size: .; j_call: TRBJ1-5
cdr3_aa: CASRWGRTGELFF; cdr3_nt: TGTGCCAGCAGATGGGGGCGGACCGGGGAGCTGTTTTTT; v_call: TRBV27; d_call: .; clone_size: .; j_call: TRBJ2-2
cdr3_aa: CASSSGTGNYYGYTF; cdr3_nt: TGTGCCAGCAGCTCCGGGACAGGGAACTACTATGGCTACACCTTC; v_call: TRBV7-2; d_call: TRBD1; clone_size: few; j_call: TRBJ1-2
cdr3_aa: CATSGGGQGAFFNEQYF; cdr3_nt: TGTGCCACCAGTGGGGGGGGACAGGGGGCATTTTTTAACGAGCAGTACTTC; v_call: TRBV24-1; d_call: TRBD1; clone_size: .; j_call: TRBJ2-7
cdr3_aa: CASSLPGNTQYF; cdr3_nt: TGTGCCAGCAGTTTACCCGGGAATACGCAGTATTTT; v_call: TRBV27; d_call: .; clone_size: .; j_call: TRBJ2-3
cdr3_aa: CATSDSRAGDPDTQYF; cdr3_nt: TGTGCCACCAGTGATTCTCGGGCGGGAGACCCAGATACGCAGTATTTT; v_call: TRBV24-1; d_call: TRBD2; clone_size: .; j_call: TRBJ2-3
cdr3_aa: CASSRQGALFETQYF; cdr3_nt: TGTGCCAGCAGCCGACAGGGGGCCCTCTTTGAGACCCAGTACTTC; v_call: TRBV7-3; d_call: TRBD1; clone_size: .; j_call: TRBJ2-5
cdr3_aa: CASSYSRTGPYEQYF; cdr3_nt: TGTGCCAGCAGTTACTCCCGGACAGGGCCCTACGAGCAGTACTTC; v_call: TRBV6-5; d_call: TRBD1; clone_size: .; j_call: TRBJ2-7
cdr3_aa: CASSSGGAGYEQYF; cdr3_nt: TGTGCCAGCAGCTCGGGGGGGGCAGGCTACGAGCAGTACTTC; v_call: TRBV5-4; d_call: TRBD2; clone_size: .; j_call: TRBJ2-7
cdr3_aa: CSAPDGAVASYNSPLHF; cdr3_nt: TGCAGTGCCCCCGATGGGGCTGTGGCCTCCTATAATTCACCCCTCCACTTT; v_call: TRBV20-1; d_call: .; clone_size: few; j_call: TRBJ1-6
cdr3_aa: CASSGDNNDYEQYF; cdr3_nt: TGTGCCAGCAGTGGCGACAACAACGACTACGAGCAGTACTTC; v_call: TRBV12-3/TRBV12-4; d_call: .; clone_size: .; j_call: TRBJ2-7
cdr3_aa: CSAAGTGKNIQYF; cdr3_nt: TGCAGTGCCGCCGGGACAGGGAAAAACATTCAGTACTTC; v_call: TRBV20-1; d_call: TRBD1; clone_size: .; j_call: TRBJ2-4
cdr3_aa: CASSKDRAEDTQYF; cdr3_nt: TGTGCCAGCAGTAAGGACAGGGCCGAAGATACGCAGTATTTT; v_call: TRBV2; d_call: TRBD1; clone_size: few; j_call: TRBJ2-3
cdr3_aa: CSVQQGSYYGYTF; cdr3_nt: TGCAGCGTTCAACAGGGATCCTACTATGGCTACACCTTC; v_call: TRBV29-1; d_call: .; clone_size: .; j_call: TRBJ1-2
cdr3_aa: CASSPRAIGTGPGGYEKLFF; cdr3_nt: TGTGCCAGCAGCCCACGAGCCATAGGGACAGGACCGGGGGGGTATGAAAAACTGTTTTTT; v_call: TRBV7-8; d_call: TRBD1; clone_size: .; j_call: TRBJ1-4
cdr3_aa: CAWSPRRQGRQETQYF; cdr3_nt: TGTGCCTGGAGTCCACGAAGACAGGGACGGCAAGAGACCCAGTACTTC; v_call: TRBV30; d_call: TRBD1; clone_size: .; j_call: TRBJ2-5
cdr3_aa: CASSLGLAGNNEQFF; cdr3_nt: TGTGCCAGCAGCTTGGGGCTAGCGGGAAACAATGAGCAGTTCTTC; v_call: TRBV7-3; d_call: TRBD2; clone_size: .; j_call: TRBJ2-1
cdr3_aa: CASSLIGGYTIYF; cdr3_nt: TGTGCCAGCAGCTTAATTGGGGGATACACCATATATTTT; v_call: TRBV7-9; d_call: .; clone_size: .; j_call: TRBJ1-3
cdr3_aa: CSAYASGRSPYNEQFF; cdr3_nt: TGCAGTGCCTATGCTAGCGGGAGATCTCCATACAATGAGCAGTTCTTC; v_call: TRBV20-1; d_call: TRBD2; clone_size: .; j_call: TRBJ2-1